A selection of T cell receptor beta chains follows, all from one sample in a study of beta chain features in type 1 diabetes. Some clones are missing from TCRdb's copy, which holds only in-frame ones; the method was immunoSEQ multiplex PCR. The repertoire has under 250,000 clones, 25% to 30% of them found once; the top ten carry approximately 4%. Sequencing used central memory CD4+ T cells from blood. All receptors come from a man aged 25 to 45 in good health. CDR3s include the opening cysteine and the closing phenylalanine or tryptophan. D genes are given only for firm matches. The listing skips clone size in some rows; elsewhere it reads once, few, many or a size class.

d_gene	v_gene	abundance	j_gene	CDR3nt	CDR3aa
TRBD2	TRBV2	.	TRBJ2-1	TGTGCCAGCAGTGAAACTAGCGACAATGAGCAGTTCTTC	CASSETSDNEQFF
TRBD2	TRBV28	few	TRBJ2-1	TGTGCCAGCAGTCTACAGGGACTAGCGGGGGGGAATGAGCAGTTCTTC	CASSLQGLAGGNEQFF
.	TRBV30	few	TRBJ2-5	TGTGCCTGGAGTGGTGAAGAGACCCAGTACTTC	CAWSGEETQYF
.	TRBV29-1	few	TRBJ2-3	TGCAGCGTTGAATACGGTACAGGAGCGAACACAGATACGCAGTATTTT	CSVEYGTGANTDTQYF
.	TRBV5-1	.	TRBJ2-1	TGCGCCAGCGGACCGGCGGCTTACAATGAGCAGTTCTTC	CASGPAAYNEQFF
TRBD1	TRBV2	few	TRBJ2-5	TGTGCCAGCAGTGGGGGACAGGGAGAGACCCAGTACTTC	CASSGGQGETQYF
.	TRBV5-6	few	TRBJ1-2	TGTGCCAGCAGCCACAGGGAAGGTCGCGGCTACACCTTC	CASSHREGRGYTF
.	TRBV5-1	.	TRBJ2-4	TGCGCCAGCAGCCCAGTAGGGAGCGGCGAAAACATTCAGTACTTC	CASSPVGSGENIQYF
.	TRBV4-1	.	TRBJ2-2	TGCGCCAGCAGCCAGCCGGTGGTCACCGGGGAGCTGTTTTTT	CASSQPVVTGELFF
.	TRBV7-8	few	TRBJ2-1	TGTGCCAGCAGCCCCAGCTCCTACAATGAGCAGTTCTTC	CASSPSSYNEQFF
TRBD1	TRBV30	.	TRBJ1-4	TGTGCCTTCGGACAGGGGGCGCGGGGTGAAAAACTGTTTTTT	CAFGQGARGEKLFF
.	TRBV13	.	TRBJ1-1	TGTGCCAGCAGCCCGGGACTAACCCTTACTGAAGCTTTCTTT	CASSPGLTLTEAFF
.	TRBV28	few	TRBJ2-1	TGTGCCAGCAGCCGATCCTCCCCAGGAAACAATGAGCAGTTCTTC	CASSRSSPGNNEQFF
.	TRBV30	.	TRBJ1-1	TGTGCCGTAAATTCCCAGGGGATGAACACTGAAGCTTTCTTT	CAVNSQGMNTEAFF
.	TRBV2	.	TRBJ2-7	TGTGCCAGCAGTTACTCCCCTAGGACAGTGAGCTCCTACGAGCAGTACTTC	CASSYSPRTVSSYEQYF
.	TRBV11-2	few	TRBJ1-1	TGTGCCAGCAGCCGTGGGAGGTCGCAGGGGAGAACTGAAGCTTTCTTT	CASSRGRSQGRTEAFF
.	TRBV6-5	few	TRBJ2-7	TGTGCCAGCTGGAGCGGGCACTCCTACGAGCAGTACTTC	CASWSGHSYEQYF
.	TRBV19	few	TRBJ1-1	TGTGCCAGTAGTCGGGGACAGAACACTGAAGCTTTCTTT	CASSRGQNTEAFF
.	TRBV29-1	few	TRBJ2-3	TGCAGCGCCGGCCCACGGGCAGATACGCAGTATTTT	CSAGPRADTQYF
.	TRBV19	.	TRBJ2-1	TGTGCCAGTAGTCGAGACTTCACCAACAATGAGCAGTTCTTC	CASSRDFTNNEQFF